This TCR beta chain was retrieved from a study of T cell responses to AZD1222 COVID-19 vaccine (dated by TCRdb to 2020 to 2022). Turning to the overall study: AZD1222 recipients with second doses at about 4 weeks or about 12 weeks were pooled, because spike-specific TCR depth and breadth did not differ between schedules. A total of 230 to 250 trial participants underwent TCR sequencing, of whom some 210 received two doses of AZD1222 and some 26 received two doses of the MenACWY control vaccine. Trial participants were enrolled into age subgroups of 18-55, 56-69 and 70-plus years, which contained approximately 150, 28 and 58 TCR-sequenced participants, respectively. General findings and caveats noted by the study authors: Conclusions about previously exposed vaccinees are limited because only a handful of AZD1222 recipients were SARS-CoV-2 seropositive at baseline. Spike-specific TCR breadth and depth rose significantly after two AZD1222 doses compared with day 0 and with MenACWY recipients. The 56-69-year group was small, and its depth increase did not reach significance, likely because of low power. Because no samples from the day 14 peak response were available, repertoires could be characterized only after the peak T cell response. The vaccine-associated CD4 TCRs covered the entire spike protein, and the dominant responses fell in regions 160-218 and 743-854. Epitopes outside the regions mutated in the B.1.351 and B.1.1.7 variants were reportedly recognized by nearly half of the unique spike-specific TCRs. Participants were mostly white British and included more females than males, and it was suggested by the authors that clonal diversity may have been underestimated.

For this clone: Its antigen is still unknown. Nothing much larger sits one base from this clone, and base qualities are not available.

The sample's time point, from its label and the paper: baseline before first vaccination. Vaccinee samples came from UK trials COV001 and COV002, including a single-blind randomized controlled phase 2/3 trial of AZD1222 (ChAdOx1 nCoV-19) in healthy adults. For TCRbeta chain sequencing, PBMC samples were collected from trial participants at day 0 and at day 28 after the second dose. The CDR3 regions of human TCRbeta chains were analyzed by immunosequencing. In the source study's methods: Repertoire TCRs were matched against a reference library of SARS-CoV-2-specific TCRs generated with the MIRA antigen-specificity platform. Breadth was defined as the fraction of unique TCRs that were SARS-CoV-2-associated. Depth was defined as the fraction of total T cells that were SARS-CoV-2-associated. Each spike-specific TCR was assigned to its reactive spike region and to a CD4 or CD8 class using the MIRA data. Log10-transformed breadth and depth values were compared by one-way ANOVA with Sidak's multiple comparisons tests. The table was pulled from immuneACCESS by TCRdb, which kept in-frame rearrangements only. Such tables lose some clones; where checked, under half of the loss comes from unresolved V genes, and the rest has no known cause. V, J and clone size are taken as reported in that table, and D and trimming were inferred from the DNA itself. The sample records about 83,000 clones, 86% of which are singletons. The ten largest clones add up to about 8.7% of the sample.

The CDR3 spans 16 residues, from the cysteine through the phenylalanine. Of the read, only the CDR3 DNA is kept; its 48 bases are in frame from base 1. The TCR was taken from an adult in good health. The material was peripheral blood, obtained on day 0 of AZD1222 vaccination. In this chain, TRBV21-1 is recombined with TRBJ1-5; the table assigns TRBD1, which was not confirmed against the DNA. TRBV21-1 has pseudogene status. CDR3 region: CASSKPQTGLNQPQHF. The nucleotides read TGTGCCAGCAGCAAACCACAGACAGGACTCAATCAGCCCCAGCATTTT.